This T cell receptor beta chain was recorded in a study of identical twins. Regarding the study as a whole: The abundant beta clonotypes from cord blood had fewer insertions, and memory repertoires had none of this. Within monozygotic twins, out-of-frame TCR alpha sharing was underestimated by the models.

In its sample, this clonotype was seen many times. What it binds is not known. The germline V and J ends were trimmed by 0 bases and 4 bases, with 4 bases remaining between them. This CDR3 region has 11 residues. Germline V CDR1 and CDR2: SQVTM, ANQGSEA. Unique molecular identifiers were present on cDNA, and template switching added a universal primer site. TCRdb ran MiXCR on the 5' RACE reads and lists one entry per CDR3 protein. The sample consists of around 960,000 distinct CDR3 sequences, 12% of them appearing once. These same records also appear under a second study, on yellow fever vaccine responses in identical twins.

This sequence was found in a woman aged 18-29 years in good health. The V gene is TRBV29-1, the J gene TRBJ2-7; D is unresolved. The source material was PBMCs. CDR3 DNA sequence: TGCAGCGTTGAAGACAAGTACGAGCAGTACTTC. It encodes CSVEDKYEQYF.